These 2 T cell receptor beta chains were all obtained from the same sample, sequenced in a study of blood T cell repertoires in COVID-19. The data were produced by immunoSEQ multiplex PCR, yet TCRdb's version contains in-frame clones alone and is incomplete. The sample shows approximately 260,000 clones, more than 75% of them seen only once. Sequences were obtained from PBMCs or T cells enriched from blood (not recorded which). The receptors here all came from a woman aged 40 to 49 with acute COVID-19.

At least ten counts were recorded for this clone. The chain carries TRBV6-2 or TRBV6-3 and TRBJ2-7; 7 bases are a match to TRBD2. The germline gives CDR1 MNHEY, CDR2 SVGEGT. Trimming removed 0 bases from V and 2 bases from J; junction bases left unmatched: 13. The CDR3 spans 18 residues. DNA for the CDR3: TGTGCCAGCAGTTACTCAAGGTTTGGGCGGGAGAGGGCCTACGAGCAGTACTTC. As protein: CASSYSRFGRERAYEQYF.

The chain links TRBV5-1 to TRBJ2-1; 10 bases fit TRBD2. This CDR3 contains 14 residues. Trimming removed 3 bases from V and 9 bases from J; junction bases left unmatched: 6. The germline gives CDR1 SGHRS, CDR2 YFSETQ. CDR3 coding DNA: TGCGCCAGCAGCTCGGGACTAGCGAAGGGTGAGCAGTTCTTC. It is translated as CASSSGLAKGEQFF.